The 10 T cell receptor beta chains presented below share a single source sample, sequenced in a study of blood T cell repertoires in COVID-19. TCRdb's table, derived via immunoSEQ multiplex PCR, lists solely in-frame clones and lacks some. The sample records over 300,000 clones, around 91% being singletons. Input material: PBMCs or T cells enriched from blood (not recorded which). The receptors were gathered from a woman between 35 and 50 years old who had recovered from COVID-19.

Turning to this clone: A junction end diverges from the germline sequence, so it may reflect a read error. V is TRBV7-9 and J is TRBJ2-7; 9 bases are a match to TRBD2. CDR3 length: 12 residues. The germline CDR1 and CDR2 sequences are SEHNR and FQNEAQ (reference sequence). CDR3 DNA sequence: TGTGCCAGCAGCTTAGGGGTAGCGGGAGTTCACTTC. The encoded protein is CASSLGVAGVHF.

The chain carries TRBV6-2 or TRBV6-3 and TRBJ2-5; 9 bases match TRBD1. The ends lost 6 bases at V and 1 base at J; junction bases unmatched: 3. Germline CDR1 reads MNHEY; CDR2 reads SVGEGT. CDR3 length equals 14 residues. Here the CDR3 reads CASSLTGGQETQYF. CDR3 nucleotide sequence: TGTGCCAGCAGCCTGACAGGGGGCCAAGAGACCCAGTACTTC.

The chain couples TRBV18 to TRBJ2-7, with 8 bases aligning to TRBD2. J was trimmed by 6 bases and V by 3 bases; bases with no gene match: 10. Germline V gene sequence: CDR1 KGHSH, CDR2 LQKENI. This CDR3 has 15 residues. CDR3 nucleotide sequence: TGTGCCAGCTCACCGTGGGTAGCGGGAAATCCCGAGCAGTACTTC. Translation gives CASSPWVAGNPEQYF.

This rearrangement joins TRBV5-8 to TRBJ2-5; a possible D gene is TRBD2 (6 bases). The CDR3 contains 11 residues. V shed 6 bases and J shed 7 bases, with 10 bases lying between them. The germline gives CDR1 SGHTS, CDR2 YDEGEE. The CDR3 DNA follows: TGTGCCAGCAAACGGGGGAGGACCCAGTACTTC. The encoded protein is CASKRGRTQYF.

The chain is built from TRBV12-3 or TRBV12-4 and TRBJ2-2, with a weak D call TRBD1 (6 bases). The CDR3 runs 13 residues. V lost 5 bases, J lost 3 bases, and 7 bases lay in between. CDR3 amino acids: CASSQGYTGELFF. The CDR3 DNA reads TGTGCCAGCAGTCAGGGGTACACCGGGGAGCTGTTTTTT.

This chain uses TRBV30 with TRBJ1-5; 9 bases map to TRBD1. The CDR3 is 15 residues long. Germline V lookup: CDR1 GTSNPN, CDR2 SVGIG (reference sequence). With 3 bases clipped from V and 7 bases from J, the junction kept 10 bases outside the gene matches. The CDR3 spells CAWRQQGALNQPQHF. The CDR3 nucleotides read TGTGCCTGGAGACAACAGGGGGCATTAAACCAGCCCCAGCATTTT.

The J gene is TRBJ2-1, the V gene TRBV19, with 14 bases that match TRBD2. Trimming cost V 3 bases and J 3 bases; bases outside gene matches: 4. The CDR3 totals 17 residues. Germline V lookup: CDR1 LNHDA, CDR2 SQIVND (reference sequence). Here the CDR3 reads CASSIRLAGGNYNEQFF. The CDR3 nucleotides are TGTGCCAGTAGTATCAGACTAGCGGGAGGGAACTACAATGAGCAGTTCTTC.

The V call is TRBV7-9, the J call TRBJ1-1; the D gene is possibly TRBD1 (6 bases). This CDR3 is built from 12 residues. Germline CDR1 SEHNR, CDR2 FQNEAQ (reference sequence). V was pared by 3 bases and J by 11 bases, with 13 bases between. The CDR3 coding sequence is TGTGCCAGCAGCTTGGACGGGCAGGGGGCTTTCTTT. Protein sequence: CASSLDGQGAFF.

Points on this clone: Other nucleotide sequences in the sample specify the same CDR3. The chain combines TRBV7-3 with TRBJ2-1; a possible D gene is TRBD2 (6 bases). CDR3 length: 15 amino acids. V was pared by 0 bases and J by 0 bases, with 6 bases between. Germline CDR1 reads SGHTA; CDR2 reads FQGTGA. The CDR3, as DNA: TGTGCCAGCAGCTTAACGGGGGGCTCCTACAATGAGCAGTTCTTC. Encoded protein: CASSLTGGSYNEQFF.

The chain has TRBV24-1 and TRBJ2-5; TRBD1 matches 7 bases. Germline-derived CDR1 and CDR2 are KGHDR and SFDVKD. The ends lost 4 bases at V and 2 bases at J; junction bases unmatched: 9. This CDR3 contains 16 residues. The CDR3 here is CATSDPTPGQQETQYF. CDR3 DNA sequence: TGTGCCACCAGTGACCCAACTCCGGGACAGCAAGAGACCCAGTACTTC.